Listed below are T cell receptor beta chains from one sample, sequenced in a study of response to subunit inactivated influenza vaccine. TCRdb passed the RT-PCR reads through MiXCR, listing each CDR3 protein once. The sample holds about 610,000 distinct CDR3 sequences, around 15% seen once. The sequencing used PBMCs from blood, collected 11 to 12 days after vaccination. These receptors were obtained from a man aged 50 to 60 who received an inactivated influenza vaccine. Both conserved end residues are part of each CDR3. A D gene is named only where the DNA matches it firmly. Clone size is not always given. Where it is, it says once, few, many or a class for expanded clones.

J: TRBJ2-1
size: few
D: NA
V: TRBV20-1
CDR3: CSARSVGGGPVSSYNEQFF
DNA: TGCAGTGCTAGGTCGGTTGGGGGGGGCCCTGTAAGCTCCTACAATGAGCAGTTCTTC

J: TRBJ2-1
size: few
D: NA
V: TRBV7-3
CDR3: CASSLTAGKAEQFF
DNA: TGTGCCAGCAGCTTAACAGCGGGCAAGGCTGAGCAGTTCTTC

J: TRBJ2-5
size: few
D: NA
V: TRBV12-3/TRBV12-4
CDR3: CASSLGGGRIKTQYF
DNA: TGTGCCAGCAGCTTAGGTGGCGGTAGGATAAAGACCCAGTACTTC

J: TRBJ2-1
size: NA
D: TRBD2
V: TRBV20-1
CDR3: CSARGRTSGKESSYNEQFF
DNA: TGCAGTGCTAGAGGACGGACTAGCGGGAAGGAAAGCTCCTACAATGAGCAGTTCTTC

J: TRBJ2-7
size: NA
D: TRBD1
V: TRBV9
CDR3: CASSVGGGAPDEQYF
DNA: TGTGCCAGCAGCGTAGGAGGGGGCGCGCCCGACGAGCAGTACTTC

J: TRBJ2-7
size: many
D: NA
V: TRBV7-9
CDR3: CASSLGGGPQYF
DNA: TGTGCCAGCAGCTTAGGCGGAGGGCCGCAGTACTTC

J: TRBJ2-2
size: few
D: NA
V: TRBV7-9
CDR3: CASGKEGPGELFF
DNA: TGTGCCAGCGGCAAGGAGGGCCCCGGGGAGCTGTTTTTT

J: TRBJ2-2
size: NA
D: NA
V: TRBV4-1
CDR3: CASSQAGPNTGELFF
DNA: TGCGCCAGCAGCCAAGCCGGGCCTAACACCGGGGAGCTGTTTTTT

J: TRBJ2-7
size: NA
D: NA
V: TRBV15
CDR3: CATSPGSYEQYF
DNA: TGTGCCACCAGTCCAGGATCCTACGAGCAGTACTTC

J: TRBJ2-1
size: few
D: TRBD2
V: TRBV4-2
CDR3: CASSHWTSGNEQFF
DNA: TGTGCCAGCAGCCACTGGACTAGCGGGAATGAGCAGTTCTTC

J: TRBJ2-7
size: few
D: NA
V: TRBV20-1
CDR3: CSADVRGRSSYEQYF
DNA: TGCAGTGCCGACGTTAGGGGCAGGAGCTCCTACGAGCAGTACTTC

J: TRBJ1-2
size: NA
D: NA
V: TRBV5-1
CDR3: CASSLDLRDYGYTF
DNA: TGCGCCAGCAGCTTGGACCTGAGGGACTATGGCTACACCTTC

J: TRBJ1-6
size: few
D: NA
V: TRBV7-9
CDR3: CASSLARGVSPLHF
DNA: TGTGCCAGCAGCTTAGCGAGGGGTGTCTCACCCCTCCACTTT

J: TRBJ2-3
size: NA
D: NA
V: TRBV7-3
CDR3: CASSLMGPAGMVDTQYF
DNA: TGTGCCAGCAGCTTAATGGGCCCTGCCGGGATGGTAGATACGCAGTATTTT

J: TRBJ2-4
size: few
D: NA
V: TRBV12-3/TRBV12-4
CDR3: CASSRQLAKNIQYF
DNA: TGTGCCAGCAGCCGACAGTTAGCCAAAAACATTCAGTACTTC

J: TRBJ1-5
size: few
D: NA
V: TRBV4-2
CDR3: CASSQARDENQPQHF
DNA: TGTGCCAGCAGCCAAGCCCGGGACGAAAATCAGCCCCAGCATTTT

J: TRBJ2-3
size: few
D: NA
V: TRBV12-3/TRBV12-4
CDR3: CASTIGGIPDTQYF
DNA: TGTGCCAGCACCATCGGGGGAATCCCCGATACGCAGTATTTT

J: TRBJ2-2
size: many
D: NA
V: TRBV30
CDR3: CAWSVKSFRTGELFF
DNA: TGTGCCTGGAGTGTAAAGTCGTTCAGGACCGGGGAGCTGTTTTTT

J: TRBJ2-3
size: NA
D: NA
V: TRBV10-3
CDR3: CASAGSHTDTQYF
DNA: TGTGCATCGGCGGGATCACACACAGATACGCAGTATTTT

J: TRBJ2-1
size: once
D: TRBD2
V: TRBV7-8
CDR3: CASSLAAGTSTSEQFF
DNA: TGTGCCAGCAGCTTAGCCGCCGGGACTAGTACCAGTGAGCAGTTCTTC

J: TRBJ2-3
size: NA
D: TRBD2
V: TRBV12-3/TRBV12-4
CDR3: CASSPGTSGITDTQYF
DNA: TGTGCCAGCAGCCCTGGGACTAGCGGGATTACAGATACGCAGTATTTT

J: TRBJ2-1
size: NA
D: TRBD2
V: TRBV25-1
CDR3: CASSGSGAYNEQFF
DNA: TGTGCCAGCAGTGGGAGCGGGGCTTACAATGAGCAGTTCTTC

J: TRBJ2-7
size: few
D: TRBD2
V: TRBV19
CDR3: CASSLSAGGANPYEQYF
DNA: TGTGCCAGTAGTCTCTCTGCGGGGGGCGCAAATCCGTACGAGCAGTACTTC

J: TRBJ2-7
size: NA
D: TRBD1
V: TRBV15
CDR3: CATSSSGTGGEQYF
DNA: TGTGCCACCAGCAGCTCCGGGACAGGGGGCGAGCAGTACTTC

J: TRBJ2-1
size: few
D: TRBD2
V: TRBV7-6
CDR3: CASSLAAWYRLSGSTNEQFF
DNA: TGTGCCAGCAGCTTAGCGGCCTGGTACCGACTAAGCGGGAGTACTAATGAGCAGTTCTTC

J: TRBJ2-1
size: NA
D: TRBD2
V: TRBV20-1
CDR3: CSGVAGGPGDEQFF
DNA: TGCAGTGGGGTAGCGGGAGGGCCCGGTGATGAGCAGTTCTTC

J: TRBJ2-5
size: few
D: NA
V: TRBV5-1
CDR3: CASSLEAATPETQYF
DNA: TGCGCCAGCAGCTTGGAGGCAGCAACCCCAGAGACCCAGTACTTC

J: TRBJ2-1
size: few
D: TRBD2
V: TRBV5-5
CDR3: CASSRISGTSADEQFF
DNA: TGTGCCAGCAGCCGGATTAGCGGGACTAGCGCCGATGAGCAGTTCTTC

J: TRBJ1-5
size: NA
D: NA
V: TRBV12-3/TRBV12-4
CDR3: CASSTANNQPQHF
DNA: TGTGCCAGCAGCACCGCAAACAATCAGCCCCAGCATTTT

J: TRBJ2-3
size: NA
D: TRBD2
V: TRBV4-2
CDR3: CASSKLGGSGGTDTQYF
DNA: TGTGCCAGCAGCAAGCTTGGCGGTAGCGGGGGCACAGATACGCAGTATTTT

J: TRBJ1-2
size: NA
D: NA
V: TRBV4-1
CDR3: CASSQVAPGGYGYTF
DNA: TGCGCCAGCAGCCAAGTGGCCCCCGGAGGCTATGGCTACACCTTC

J: TRBJ1-1
size: NA
D: NA
V: TRBV12-3/TRBV12-4
CDR3: CASSLDRMNTEAFF
DNA: TGTGCCAGCAGTCTAGACAGGATGAACACTGAAGCTTTCTTT

J: TRBJ1-1
size: few
D: NA
V: TRBV20-1
CDR3: CSAGDYKATEAFF
DNA: TGCAGTGCTGGGGACTACAAGGCCACTGAAGCTTTCTTT

J: TRBJ2-5
size: NA
D: NA
V: TRBV4-1
CDR3: CASSQLSVAWDQYF
DNA: TGCGCCAGCAGCCAACTCTCGGTAGCTTGGGACCAGTACTTC

J: TRBJ2-3
size: NA
D: TRBD2
V: TRBV6-2/TRBV6-3
CDR3: CASTEREGPDTQYF
DNA: TGTGCCAGCACAGAGCGGGAGGGCCCGGATACGCAGTATTTT

J: TRBJ2-1
size: NA
D: NA
V: TRBV4-1
CDR3: CASSQEGGMVYNEQFF
DNA: TGCGCCAGCAGCCAGGAGGGCGGGATGGTTTACAATGAGCAGTTCTTC

J: TRBJ2-7
size: few
D: NA
V: TRBV15
CDR3: CATNAQSGEQYF
DNA: TGTGCCACCAACGCGCAATCGGGCGAGCAGTACTTC

J: TRBJ2-7
size: few
D: NA
V: TRBV20-1
CDR3: CSANGDGSSYEQYF
DNA: TGCAGTGCGAATGGGGACGGGAGCTCCTACGAGCAGTACTTC